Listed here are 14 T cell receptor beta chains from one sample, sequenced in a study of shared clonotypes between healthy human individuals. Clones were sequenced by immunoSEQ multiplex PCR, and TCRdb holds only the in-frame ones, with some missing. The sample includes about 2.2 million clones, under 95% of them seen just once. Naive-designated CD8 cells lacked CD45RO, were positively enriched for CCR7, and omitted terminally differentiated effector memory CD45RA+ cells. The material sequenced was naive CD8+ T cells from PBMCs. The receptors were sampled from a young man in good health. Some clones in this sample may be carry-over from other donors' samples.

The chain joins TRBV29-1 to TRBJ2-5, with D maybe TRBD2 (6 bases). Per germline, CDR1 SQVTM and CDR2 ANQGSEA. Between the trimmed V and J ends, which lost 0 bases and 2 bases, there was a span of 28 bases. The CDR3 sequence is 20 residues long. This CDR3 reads CSVEDVPRLAPREAQETQYF. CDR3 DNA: TGCAGCGTTGAAGATGTGCCCAGGTTGGCGCCCAGGGAGGCGCAAGAGACCCAGTACTTC.

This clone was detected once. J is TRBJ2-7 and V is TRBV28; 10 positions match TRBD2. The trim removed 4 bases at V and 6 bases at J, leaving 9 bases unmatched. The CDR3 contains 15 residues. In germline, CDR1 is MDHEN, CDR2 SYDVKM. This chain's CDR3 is CASSYRSGRSSEQYF. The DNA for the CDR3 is TGTGCCAGCAGTTACCGTAGCGGGAGGTCTTCCGAGCAGTACTTC.

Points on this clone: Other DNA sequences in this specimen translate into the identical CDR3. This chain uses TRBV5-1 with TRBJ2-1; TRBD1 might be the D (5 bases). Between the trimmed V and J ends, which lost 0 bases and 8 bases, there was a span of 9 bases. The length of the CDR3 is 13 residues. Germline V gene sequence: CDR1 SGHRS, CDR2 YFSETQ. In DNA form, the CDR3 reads TGCGCCAGCAGCTTGGGGCTAGGGGATGAGCAGTTCTTC. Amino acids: CASSLGLGDEQFF.

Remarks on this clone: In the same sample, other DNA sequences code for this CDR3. CDR3 protein: CASSLGTYSNQPQHF. Written as DNA, the CDR3 is TGTGCCAGCAGTTTAGGGACTTATAGCAATCAGCCCCAGCATTTT. V usage is TRBV28 and J usage is TRBJ1-5; tentative D call: TRBD1 (5 bases). Per the germline V gene, CDR1 is MDHEN and CDR2 is SYDVKM. CDR3 length equals 15 residues. The V end lost 2 bases, the J end lost 0 bases, and 8 bases lay between the germline ends. Together with reference TRBV28 and TRBJ1-5, the CDR3 gives the full variable domain: DVKVTQSSRYLVKRTGEKVFLECVQDMDHENMFWYRQDPGLGLRLIYFSYDVKMKEKGDIPEGYSVSREKKERFSLILESASTNQTSMYLCASSLGTYSNQPQHFGDGTRLSIL.

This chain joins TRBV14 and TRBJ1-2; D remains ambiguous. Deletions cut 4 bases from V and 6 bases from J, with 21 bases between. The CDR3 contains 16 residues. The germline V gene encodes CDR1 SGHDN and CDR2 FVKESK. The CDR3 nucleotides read TGTGCCAGCAGCCCCACGATGGGAGCCCTAACTAATGGCTACACCTTC. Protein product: CASSPTMGALTNGYTF.

CDR3 sequence reads: CASSYISSTGELFF. CDR3 nucleotide sequence: TGTGCCAGCAGTTACATCTCGTCCACCGGGGAGCTGTTTTTT. The V call is TRBV6-5, the J call TRBJ2-2, with D hard to call. Trimming cost V 2 bases and J 4 bases, with 8 bases left between them. CDR3 length equals 14 residues. CDR1 is MNHEY, CDR2 SVGAGI, per germline.

CDR3 protein: CATSRDLGANGELFF. In DNA form, the CDR3 reads TGTGCCACCAGCAGAGATCTGGGGGCGAACGGGGAGCTGTTTTTT. The chain combines TRBV15 with TRBJ2-2, with TRBD1 as a possible D gene (6 bases). Trimming stripped 0 bases from V and 7 bases from J, with 12 bases between. CDR1 and CDR2 from the germline V gene are LNHNV and YYDKDF (reference sequence). The CDR3 totals 15 residues.

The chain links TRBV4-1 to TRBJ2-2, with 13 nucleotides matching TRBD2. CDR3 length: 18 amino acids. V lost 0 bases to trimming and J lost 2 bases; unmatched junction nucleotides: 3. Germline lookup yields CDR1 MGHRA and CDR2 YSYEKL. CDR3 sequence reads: CASSQDGTSGVNTGELFF. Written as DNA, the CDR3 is TGCGCCAGCAGCCAAGATGGGACTAGCGGGGTCAACACCGGGGAGCTGTTTTTT.

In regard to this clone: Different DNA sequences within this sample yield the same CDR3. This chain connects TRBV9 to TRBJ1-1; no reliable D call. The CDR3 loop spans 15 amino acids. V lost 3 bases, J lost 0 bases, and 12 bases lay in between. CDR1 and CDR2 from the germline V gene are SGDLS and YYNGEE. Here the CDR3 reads CASSATGRMNTEAFF. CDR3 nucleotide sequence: TGTGCCAGCAGCGCTACGGGTCGGATGAACACTGAAGCTTTCTTT.

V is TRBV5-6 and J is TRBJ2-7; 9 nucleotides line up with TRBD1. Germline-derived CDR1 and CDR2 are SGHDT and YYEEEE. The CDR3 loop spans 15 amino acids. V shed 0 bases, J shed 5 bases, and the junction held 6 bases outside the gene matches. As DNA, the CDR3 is TGTGCCAGCAGCTTGGATGGACAGGGGTCTAACGAGCAGTACTTC. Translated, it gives CASSLDGQGSNEQYF.

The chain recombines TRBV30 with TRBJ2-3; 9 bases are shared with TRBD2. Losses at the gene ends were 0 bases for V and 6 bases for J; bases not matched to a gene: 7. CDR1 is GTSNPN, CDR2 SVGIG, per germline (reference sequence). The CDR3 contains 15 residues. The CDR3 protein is CAWSVLAGGWDTQYF. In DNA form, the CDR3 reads TGTGCCTGGAGTGTACTCGCGGGAGGGTGGGATACGCAGTATTTT.

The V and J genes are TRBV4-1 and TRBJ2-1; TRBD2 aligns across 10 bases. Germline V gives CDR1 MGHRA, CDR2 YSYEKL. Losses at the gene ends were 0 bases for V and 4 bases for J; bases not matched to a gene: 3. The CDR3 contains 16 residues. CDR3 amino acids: CASSQDLLAGYNEQFF. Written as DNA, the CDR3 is TGCGCCAGCAGCCAAGATTTACTAGCGGGGTACAATGAGCAGTTCTTC.

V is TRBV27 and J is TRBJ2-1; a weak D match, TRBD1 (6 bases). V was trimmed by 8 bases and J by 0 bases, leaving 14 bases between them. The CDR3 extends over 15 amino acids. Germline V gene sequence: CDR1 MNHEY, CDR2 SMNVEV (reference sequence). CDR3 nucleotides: TGTGCCAGCGGGCCAGGGGCTAGCTCCTACAATGAGCAGTTCTTC. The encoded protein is CASGPGASSYNEQFF.

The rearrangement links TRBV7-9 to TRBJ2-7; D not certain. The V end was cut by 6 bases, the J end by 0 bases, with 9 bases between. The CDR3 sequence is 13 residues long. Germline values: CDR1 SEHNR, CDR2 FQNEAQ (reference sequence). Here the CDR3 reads CASRPGLSYEQYF. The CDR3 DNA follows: TGTGCCAGCAGACCCGGGCTCTCCTACGAGCAGTACTTC.